This TCR beta chain stems from a study of blood T cell repertoires in COVID-19. Study-level background: Donors in the United States, Italy and Spain gave samples during acute or convalescent COVID-19. Sources were T cells, B-cell-depleted T cells, or PBMCs; the material itself was cDNA or gDNA.

The CDR3 is made up of 15 amino acids. Germline assignment: CDR1 MDHEN and CDR2 SYDVKM. Trimming took off 7 bases at V and 1 base at J, with 14 bases between the two ends. The Seattle patients, enrolled during active infection, were followed longitudinally. Original processing methods: Reference gene primer amplification gave estimated nucleated cell counts. Profiling relied on immunoSEQ multiplex PCR, and the TCRdb table lists in-frame clones only, not all of them. For V, J and clone size, that table is used; D and trimming come from the DNA. The sample yields about 250,000 clones, approximately 83% seen once.

The sequenced sample was peripheral blood. The J gene is TRBJ1-5, the V gene TRBV28, with D possibly TRBD1 on 5 matching bases. This receptor was taken from a person between 65 and 79 years old with COVID-19, enrolled during active disease. The CDR3 protein is CASTLTVASNQPQHF. The CDR3 DNA reads as TGTGCCAGCACGTTGACAGTGGCGAGCAATCAGCCCCAGCATTTT.